The rows below give T cell receptor beta chains drawn from one sample of a study of T cells after yellow fever vaccination. One entry per CDR3 protein, called by TCRdb with MiXCR from the 5' RACE reads. The sample yields about 130,000 distinct CDR3 sequences, 7.4% seen once. The sequencing used CD4+ T cells sorted from PBMCs, collected approximately 11 days after the first yellow fever vaccination. All receptors come from a man between 18 and 35 years old who received the YFV17D yellow fever vaccine. CDR3s include the opening cysteine and the closing phenylalanine or tryptophan. Each record gives: D gene, clone size, V gene, J gene, CDR3 DNA, CDR3 protein. The D gene is left open where the match is weak. The listing skips clone size in some rows; elsewhere it reads once, few, many or a size class.

-	many	TRBV2	TRBJ2-6	TGTGCCAGCAGGACAGGTGGGGCCAACGTCCTGACTTTC	CASRTGGANVLTF
-	many	TRBV7-2	TRBJ2-5	TGTGCCAGCAGCTACAGTCACATGCAAGAGACCCAGTACTTC	CASSYSHMQETQYF
-	many	TRBV21-1	TRBJ1-2	TGTGCCAGCAGGGGACGGTTTGGCTACACCTTC	CASRGRFGYTF
-	many	TRBV6-5	TRBJ2-2	TGTGCCAGCAGGGGACAAACGAACACCGGGGAGCTGTTTTTT	CASRGQTNTGELFF
-	many	TRBV7-2	TRBJ2-1	TGTGCCAGCAGCCCTCGATTGAGGCAGTTCTTC	CASSPRLRQFF
TRBD2	-	TRBV4-1	TRBJ2-5	TGCGCCAGCAGCCAAGATGGGGTAGCGGGAGTCCAAGAGTCCCAGTACTTC	CASSQDGVAGVQESQYF
-	many	TRBV6-1	TRBJ1-5	TGTGCCAGCACCAAGCCCAATACAGGGAGCAATCAGCCCCAGCATTTT	CASTKPNTGSNQPQHF
-	many	TRBV2	TRBJ2-6	TGTGCCAGCAGTCAAACAGGGACTGGGGCCAACGTCCTGACTTTC	CASSQTGTGANVLTF
TRBD1	few	TRBV3-1	TRBJ1-1	TGTGCCAGCAGCCAAGAAGGGGGCCTGGATAGAGCTTTCTTT	CASSQEGGLDRAFF
TRBD1	many	TRBV5-1	TRBJ2-3	TGCGCCAGCAGCCAGGGGGTAGGGAGCGGCGATACGCAGTATTTT	CASSQGVGSGDTQYF
-	many	TRBV10-3	TRBJ2-3	TGTGCCATCAAGCCGGGGACGAGCACAGATACGCAGTATTTT	CAIKPGTSTDTQYF
-	many	TRBV7-2	TRBJ2-3	TGTGCCAGCAGCCTACGAATCACAGATACGCAGTATTTT	CASSLRITDTQYF
-	many	TRBV7-2	TRBJ2-3	TGTGCCAGCAGCCCCGATCGTTGGGCAGATACGCAGTATTTT	CASSPDRWADTQYF
TRBD1	many	TRBV5-1	TRBJ1-1	TGCGCCAGCAAAATAGGGACAGGGATGACTGAAGCTTTCTTT	CASKIGTGMTEAFF
-	many	TRBV5-1	TRBJ2-6	TGCGCCAGCAGCTCCAAAGGGGGCTCTGGGGCCAACGTCCTGACTTTC	CASSSKGGSGANVLTF
-	-	TRBV9	TRBJ1-1	TGTGCCAGCAGCGTTGATTCCATTTGGAACACTGAAGCTTTCTTT	CASSVDSIWNTEAFF
-	many	TRBV20-1	TRBJ2-3	TGCAGTGCAGGCGGGTCCCCCACAGATACGCAGTATTTT	CSAGGSPTDTQYF